This TCR beta chain came from a study of shared clonotypes between healthy human individuals. The length of the CDR3 is 14 residues. From germline, CDR1 is MNHEY and CDR2 SMNVEV (reference sequence). Trimming removed 8 bases from V and 9 bases from J, with 22 bases in between. It was across several immunoSEQ plates that each subset's genomic DNA was evenly split. Replicate PCRs for sorted subsets used about 200 ng DNA; this equaled about 30,000 T cell genomes. Generated by immunoSEQ multiplex PCR, the TCRdb table keeps only in-frame clones and is missing some. The sample consists of under 300,000 clones, just over 65% of them appearing once. This clone showed up just once.

The J gene is TRBJ1-2, the V gene TRBV27; possible D gene TRBD1, 6 bases. The source of this sequence is a man under 40 in good health. Sequenced material: memory CD4+ T cells sorted from blood. Stated subset: CD45RA-negative fraction. In DNA form, the CDR3 reads TGTGCCAGCCTGGCTAGGGGGGGCGGCGGGAGCTACACCTTC. Encoded protein: CASLARGGGGSYTF.